The next 25 T cell receptor beta chains were all read from a single sample in a study of HIV-infected patients and healthy controls. cDNA was made from roughly 500 ng RNA using alpha and beta constant primers. Each of the alpha and beta chains got its own library through chain-specific third strand synthesis with indices. MiXCR, applied by TCRdb to the 5' RACE reads, yields one record per CDR3 protein. The sample includes roughly 11,000 distinct CDR3 sequences, 5.1% of them seen just once. Whole blood was used without fractionation, so all unsorted peripheral T cells were included. The sample comprised blood. These receptor sequences come from an adult in good health.

This clonotype came up many times. The J gene is TRBJ1-5, the V gene TRBV19; TRBD1 matches 7 bases. Trimming removed 11 bases from V and 6 bases from J; junction bases left unmatched: 10. The CDR3 length is 13 residues. Germline CDR1 is LNHDA and CDR2 is SQIVND (reference sequence). CDR3 sequence reads: CASWDRRSQPQHF. The CDR3 nucleotides are TGTGCCTCTTGGGACAGAAGGAGTCAGCCCCAGCATTTT.

By frequency in the sample, this clonotype is medium-sized (0.01 to 0.1%). CDR3 loop: CSARELDRGRDTGELFF. The DNA of the CDR3 is TGCAGTGCTAGGGAACTTGACAGGGGGCGGGACACCGGGGAGCTGTTTTTT. V gene TRBV20-1 combines with J gene TRBJ2-2, with 10 positions matching TRBD1. The germline V gene has CDR1 DFQATT and CDR2 SNEGSKA (reference sequence). The CDR3 is 17 amino acids. The V and J ends lost 3 bases and 3 bases, in that order; junction bases with no gene match: 10.

Many counts were recorded for this clonotype. This CDR3 reads CASSFGDRETQYF. DNA of the CDR3: TGTGCCAGCAGCTTTGGAGACCGCGAGACCCAGTACTTC. The J gene is TRBJ2-5, the V gene TRBV5-6; D remains ambiguous. Germline assignment: CDR1 SGHDT and CDR2 YYEEEE. V lost 2 bases to trimming and J lost 5 bases, with 10 bases between them. The CDR3 has 13 residues.

This clonotype occurred many times. The CDR3 bases are TGTGCCAGTAGTCCAACAACAGGGGGCTTAGATACGCAGTATTTT. Translating it yields CASSPTTGGLDTQYF. This chain connects TRBV19 to TRBJ2-3, with 9 bases that match TRBD1. CDR3 length: 15 amino acids. Germline values: CDR1 LNHDA, CDR2 SQIVND (reference sequence). V was clipped by 5 bases and J by 5 bases; unmatched bases: 8.

The sample holds many counts of this clonotype. The chain recombines TRBV25-1 with TRBJ1-3; D is perhaps TRBD1 (5 bases). This CDR3 spans 13 amino acids. Trimming stripped 2 bases from V and 10 bases from J, with 12 bases between. Germline CDR1 and CDR2: MGHDK and SYGVNS. The CDR3, as DNA: TGTGCCAGCAGTGAAATCGGAGCAGGGACCATATATTTT. Protein: CASSEIGAGTIYF.

This clonotype is categorized as medium-sized. This sequence joins TRBV12-3 or TRBV12-4 and TRBJ2-1; D is uncertain. The CDR3 totals 11 residues. Trimming removed 7 bases from V and 6 bases from J, with 7 bases in between. The CDR3 DNA reads as TGTGCCAGCACCCCTTTCAATGAGCAGTTCTTC. Translated: CASTPFNEQFF.

This clonotype is deemed medium-sized (0.01 to 0.1%). This rearrangement joins TRBV5-1 to TRBJ1-6; 8 bases agree with TRBD1. V shed 9 bases, J shed 5 bases, and the junction held 7 bases outside the gene matches. In germline, CDR1 is SGHRS, CDR2 YFSETQ. The CDR3 length is 14 residues. The CDR3 DNA is TGCGCCACCAAGACAGGGGCCAATAATTCACCCCTCCACTTT. Amino acid sequence: CATKTGANNSPLHF.

This clonotype has at least ten counts. The rearrangement links TRBV27 to TRBJ1-6; 8 bases are shared with TRBD1. There are 14 residues in the CDR3. The V and J ends lost 7 bases and 8 bases, in that order; junction bases with no gene match: 7. The germline gives CDR1 MNHEY, CDR2 SMNVEV (reference sequence). This CDR3 is CASNGQGWHSPLHF. In nucleotides, the CDR3 is TGTGCCAGCAATGGACAGGGTTGGCATTCACCCCTCCACTTT.

This clonotype was counted only a few times. The chain joins TRBV5-4 to TRBJ2-7, with 8 bases fitting TRBD2. Germline V gives CDR1 SGHNT, CDR2 YYREEE (reference sequence). The CDR3 totals 14 residues. The V segment lost 5 bases and the J segment 5 bases; nucleotides outside the gene matches: 9. Here the CDR3 reads CASRGGGQEDEQYF. CDR3 coding DNA: TGTGCCAGCAGGGGCGGGGGGCAGGAGGACGAGCAGTACTTC.

This clonotype was detected ten times or more. The chain is built from TRBV10-1 and TRBJ2-2; TRBD2 might be the D (6 bases). The CDR3 consists of 15 residues. The V gene's germline CDR1 is WNHNN and CDR2 SYGVQD (reference sequence). V was trimmed by 8 bases and J by 1 base, leaving 14 bases between them. The CDR3 reads CASRAGGENTGELFF. Written as DNA, the CDR3 is TGCGCCAGCCGGGCCGGAGGGGAGAACACCGGGGAGCTGTTTTTT.

This clonotype was detected many times. The gene calls are TRBV18 and TRBJ2-5; 8 bases line up with TRBD1. Germline V gene sequence: CDR1 KGHSH, CDR2 LQKENI. This CDR3 spans 14 amino acids. V gave up 6 bases and J gave up 4 bases; unmatched junction bases: 7. In nucleotides, the CDR3 is TGTGCCAGCTCCCTCGACAGGGGACGAGAGACCCAGTACTTC. Translation: CASSLDRGRETQYF.

The table lists this clonotype with a few counts. The chain combines TRBV29-1 with TRBJ1-4; D is possibly TRBD1 (5 bases). CDR1 SQVTM and CDR2 ANQGSEA come from the germline V gene. Between the trimmed V and J ends, which lost 7 bases and 6 bases, there was a span of 15 bases. The CDR3 totals 13 residues. The CDR3 DNA reads as TGCAGCGCCCAAGAGGGGTTCGATGAAAAACTGTTTTTT. Translating it yields CSAQEGFDEKLFF.

This clonotype came up many times. V is TRBV20-1 and J is TRBJ1-5, with 7 bases that match TRBD1. The germline gives CDR1 DFQATT, CDR2 SNEGSKA (reference sequence). The trim removed 6 bases at V and 7 bases at J, leaving 6 bases unmatched. The CDR3 is made up of 12 amino acids. CDR3 region: CSAQGGGQPQHF. For the CDR3, the DNA is TGCAGTGCGCAGGGGGGCGGACAGCCCCAGCATTTT.

This clonotype was counted many times. The J gene is TRBJ1-1, the V gene TRBV6-1; D may be TRBD1 (6 bases). Germline CDR1 MNHNS, CDR2 SASEGT. The CDR3 runs to 15 residues. Deletions cut 6 bases from V and 4 bases from J, with 18 bases between. The CDR3 DNA reads as TGTGCCAGCAGCAGGACAGACGACTCCGGCACTGAAGCTTTCTTT. Encoded protein: CASSRTDDSGTEAFF.

This clonotype was observed at least ten times. The CDR3 spells CASSYGRALANTGELFF. Here the CDR3 DNA reads TGTGCCAGCAGTTACGGGAGGGCCCTGGCGAACACCGGGGAGCTGTTTTTT. The rearrangement uses TRBV6-5 and TRBJ2-2; 7 bases agree with TRBD2. This CDR3 has 17 amino acids. CDR1 and CDR2 from the germline V gene are MNHEY and SVGAGI. V lost 2 bases to trimming and J lost 0 bases; unmatched junction nucleotides: 6.

This clonotype was seen many times. The gene calls are TRBV5-6 and TRBJ2-7; possibly TRBD2 for D (6 bases). Germline CDR1 and CDR2: SGHDT and YYEEEE. The CDR3 is made up of 14 amino acids. Deletions cut 0 bases from V and 5 bases from J, with 12 bases between. For the CDR3, the DNA is TGTGCCAGCAGCTTGGGGGGTGGGAGGCACGAGCAGTACTTC. It yields the protein CASSLGGGRHEQYF.

This clonotype ranks as medium-sized. V usage is TRBV6-6 and J usage is TRBJ2-1; D is perhaps TRBD1 (6 bases). This CDR3 spans 18 amino acids. Trimming left V 6 bases short and J 0 bases short, with 21 bases between. Germline V gene data show CDR1 as MNHNY and CDR2 as SVGAGI (reference sequence). CDR3: CASRAAGRGISSYNEQFF. The CDR3 region has the DNA TGTGCCAGCAGGGCCGCGGGCAGGGGAATCAGCTCCTACAATGAGCAGTTCTTC.

By frequency in the sample, this clonotype is medium-sized. The chain combines TRBV11-2 with TRBJ1-2; weak D call: TRBD1 (6 bases). The V end was cut by 5 bases, the J end by 6 bases, with 10 bases between. CDR1 SGHAT and CDR2 FQNNGV come from the germline V gene. The CDR3 contains 12 residues. CDR3 amino acids: CASSRTGHGYTF. Here the CDR3 DNA reads TGTGCCAGCAGCCGCACAGGGCATGGCTACACCTTC. Using reference TRBV11-2 and TRBJ1-2 for the parts outside the CDR3, the full variable domain is EAGVAQSPRYKIIEKRQSVAFWCNPISGHATLYWYQQILGQGPKLLIQFQNNGVVDDSQLPKDRFSAERLKGVDSTLKIQPAKLEDSAVYLCASSRTGHGYTFGSGTRLTVV.

This clonotype was seen repeatedly, ten times or more. J is TRBJ2-1 and V is TRBV27; possible D gene TRBD2, 6 bases. The CDR3 has 13 amino acids. V dropped 5 bases and J dropped 6 bases, with 11 bases sitting between them. The V gene's germline CDR1 is MNHEY and CDR2 SMNVEV (reference sequence). CDR3 sequence (DNA): TGTGCCAGCAGTGGAGGGACCGTCAATGAGCAGTTCTTC. Translating gives CASSGGTVNEQFF.

The chain is built from TRBV20-1 and TRBJ2-7, with 15 bases that match TRBD2. The V segment lost 1 base and the J segment 0 bases; nucleotides outside the gene matches: 10. Germline loops: CDR1 DFQATT, CDR2 SNEGSKA (reference sequence). The CDR3 runs to 19 residues. CDR3 sequence reads: CSARGGLGLAGGASYEQYF. CDR3 sequence (DNA): TGCAGTGCTAGAGGGGGCCTTGGACTAGCGGGGGGGGCCTCCTACGAGCAGTACTTC.

Many counts were recorded for this clonotype. This chain connects TRBV30 to TRBJ1-3; D is unclear. The V end was cut by 3 bases, the J end by 0 bases, with 12 bases between. Germline CDR1 is GTSNPN and CDR2 is SVGIG (reference sequence). The CDR3 contains 15 residues. CDR3 loop: CAWSSDAYSGNTIYF. CDR3 DNA sequence: TGTGCCTGGAGCTCGGACGCCTACTCTGGAAACACCATATATTTT.

This clonotype turned up a few times. The chain recombines TRBV5-4 with TRBJ1-4; D gene unclear. Germline CDR1 reads SGHNT; CDR2 reads YYREEE (reference sequence). This CDR3 is built from 13 residues. V lost 0 bases and J lost 8, with 8 bases in between. CDR3 sequence (DNA): TGTGCCAGCAGCTTGGCGGGCGGGGAAAAACTGTTTTTT. Translated: CASSLAGGEKLFF.

The table lists this clonotype with many counts. This sequence joins TRBV12-3 or TRBV12-4 and TRBJ2-3; the D is unclear. CDR3 size: 14 residues. The V and J ends lost 1 base and 6 bases respectively, with 11 bases between them. CDR3 region: CASSLGGTGDTQYF. CDR3 nucleotides: TGTGCCAGCAGTTTAGGCGGTACTGGGGATACGCAGTATTTT.

This clonotype was seen at least ten times. The chain carries TRBV9 and TRBJ2-7; no clear D. V was clipped by 1 base and J by 2 bases, with 13 bases between them. This CDR3 has 15 amino acids. Germline V gene data show CDR1 as SGDLS and CDR2 as YYNGEE. CDR3 residues: CASSVSMFSTYEQYF. CDR3 coding DNA: TGTGCCAGCAGCGTATCTATGTTTAGTACCTACGAGCAGTACTTC.

This clonotype was seen ten or more times. The chain uses TRBV5-1 and TRBJ2-3; D may match TRBD1 or TRBD2 (7 bases each). The V gene lost 4 bases and the J gene lost 3 bases, with 21 bases spanning the gap. From germline, CDR1 is SGHRS and CDR2 YFSETQ. This CDR3 comprises 17 residues. The CDR3 reads CASSGGRGGIWTDTQYF. In DNA, the CDR3 is TGCGCCAGCAGCGGAGGCAGGGGGGGTATTTGGACAGATACGCAGTATTTT.